These 32 T cell receptor beta chains were all obtained from the same sample, sequenced in a study of cytomegalovirus exposure and HLA in healthy donors. Use of 60 Vbeta and 13 Jbeta primers characterized the PCR. Only in-frame clones appear in the TCRdb table, and some are missing; sequencing was by immunoSEQ multiplex PCR. The sample consists of around 120,000 clones, about 83% of them appearing once. Input material: PBMCs. These receptors all come from a woman aged 40 to 50 in good health and CMV-seropositive.

The chain links TRBV11-1 to TRBJ2-1; TRBD2 might be the D (7 bases). The CDR3 length is 15 residues. Looked up from germline, CDR1 is SGHAT and CDR2 is FQDESV (reference sequence). Between the trimmed V and J ends, which lost 4 bases and 4 bases, there was a span of 14 bases. The CDR3 region is CASSYGGAGYNEQFF. CDR3 bases: TGTGCCAGCAGCTATGGGGGGGCCGGGTACAATGAGCAGTTCTTC.

V and J are TRBV5-1 and TRBJ2-2; 9 nucleotides agree with TRBD1. Unmatched junction bases numbered 4, after V lost 2 bases and J lost 5 bases. This CDR3 is 15 amino acids long. Per germline, CDR1 SGHRS and CDR2 YFSETQ. CDR3 nucleotide sequence: TGCGCCAGCAGCTTAAGGACAGGGGAAACCGGGGAGCTGTTTTTT. Its protein is CASSLRTGETGELFF.

The rearrangement links TRBV10-1 to TRBJ2-7; the D gene is possibly TRBD1 (6 bases). Germline V gene lookup returns CDR1 WNHNN and CDR2 SYGVQD (reference sequence). Trimming left V 6 bases short and J 7 bases short, with 13 bases between. The CDR3 runs to 12 residues. CDR3 nucleotides: TGCGCCAGCAGCCATAATCAGGGGGAGCAGTACTTC. Protein sequence: CASSHNQGEQYF.

V is TRBV7-2 and J is TRBJ1-4; D might be TRBD1 (5 bases). Trimming removed 7 bases at V and 4 bases at J, with 10 bases between. The CDR3 covers 13 residues. Germline V gene lookup returns CDR1 SGHTA and CDR2 FQGNSA. CDR3 residues: CASMRQLNEKLFF. CDR3 DNA sequence: TGTGCCAGCATGAGACAGCTTAATGAAAAACTGTTTTTT.

The V gene is TRBV30, the J gene TRBJ1-6; 8 nucleotides line up with TRBD1. This CDR3 region has 17 residues. Germline CDR1 reads GTSNPN; CDR2 reads SVGIG (reference sequence). The junction had 14 bases not matched to a gene; V was cut back by 0 bases and J by 10 bases. CDR3 sequence reads: CAWSVLPAGGAFSPLHF. The CDR3 bases are TGTGCCTGGAGTGTACTCCCCGCAGGGGGCGCGTTCTCACCCCTCCACTTT.

The CDR3 DNA reads TGTGCCAGCAGCCTTAAGGGACAGGCGAACACCGGGGAGCTGTTTTTT. Protein: CASSLKGQANTGELFF. The chain joins TRBV6-6 to TRBJ2-2; 8 bases agree with TRBD1. There are 16 residues in the CDR3. The V gene's germline CDR1 is MNHNY and CDR2 SVGAGI (reference sequence). V trimming: 6 bases; J trimming: 0 bases; junction bases outside the gene matches: 6.

This rearrangement joins TRBV6-5 to TRBJ1-4, with TRBD1 matching over 10 bases. From germline, CDR1 is MNHEY and CDR2 SVGAGI. The trim removed 5 bases at V and 8 bases at J, leaving 8 bases unmatched. The CDR3 is made up of 15 amino acids. CDR3 bases: TGTGCCAGCAGTCCTATGACAGGGGGCAAGGAAAAACTGTTTTTT. As protein: CASSPMTGGKEKLFF.

The chain recombines TRBV18 with TRBJ2-1, with TRBD2 identical over 9 bases. The CDR3 spans 15 residues. The junction had 2 bases not matched to a gene; V was cut back by 5 bases and J by 0 bases. The germline gives CDR1 KGHSH, CDR2 LQKENI. The chain's CDR3 is CASSIAGDSYNEQFF. Written as DNA, the CDR3 is TGTGCCAGCTCAATAGCGGGGGACTCCTACAATGAGCAGTTCTTC. Combining the CDR3 with reference TRBV18 and TRBJ2-1 gives the whole variable domain NAGVMQNPRHLVRRRGQEARLRCSPMKGHSHVYWYRQLPEEGLKFMVYLQKENIIDESGMPKERFSAEFPKEGPSILRIQQVVRGDSAAYFCASSIAGDSYNEQFFGPGTRLTVL.

Only a few counts were recorded for this clone. The V and J genes are TRBV12-5 and TRBJ1-1; tentatively, D is TRBD1 (5 bases). Germline V lookup: CDR1 LGHNT, CDR2 FRNRAP. V dropped 1 base and J dropped 0 bases, with 6 bases sitting between them. This CDR3 contains 14 residues. The CDR3: CASGLGGVNTEAFF. The CDR3 nucleotides are TGTGCTAGTGGTTTGGGGGGGGTGAACACTGAAGCTTTCTTT.

The rearrangement links TRBV14 to TRBJ2-1, with D unclear. Germline CDR1 reads SGHDN; CDR2 reads FVKESK. V lost 1 base and J lost 6, with 7 bases in between. There are 13 residues in the CDR3. The chain's CDR3 is CASSQGAANEQFF. The CDR3 nucleotides are TGTGCCAGCAGCCAAGGGGCTGCCAATGAGCAGTTCTTC.

The table lists this clone with a count of one. The V and J genes are TRBV7-3 and TRBJ2-7; 12 bases align to TRBD2. CDR1 and CDR2 from the germline V gene are SGHTA and FQGTGA. The CDR3 totals 16 residues. V was pared by 5 bases and J by 4 bases, with 9 bases of the junction left unmatched. Here the CDR3 reads CASSPRRTSGTYEQYF. The CDR3 DNA reads TGTGCCAGCAGCCCCCGGAGGACTAGCGGGACATACGAGCAGTACTTC.

The CDR3 coding sequence is TGTGCCAGCAGCTCGAAATCCGGGGGGACAAAAGCTTTCTTT. Translation gives CASSSKSGGTKAFF. This sequence joins TRBV13 and TRBJ1-1, with TRBD1 as a possible D gene (6 bases). Trimming took 4 bases from V and 9 from J, leaving 18 bases between them. The germline gives CDR1 PRHDT, CDR2 FYEKMQ (reference sequence). The CDR3 totals 14 residues.

This clone was observed a handful of times. The chain joins TRBV6-1 to TRBJ1-1, with D unclear. Looked up from germline, CDR1 is MNHNS and CDR2 is SASEGT. The CDR3 consists of 13 residues. Deletions cut 6 bases from V and 5 bases from J, with 13 bases between. The CDR3 is CASSGSGRTEAFF. The CDR3 region has the DNA TGTGCCAGCAGCGGAAGCGGTCGGACTGAAGCTTTCTTT.

The chain has TRBV5-4 and TRBJ2-2, with TRBD2 matching 7 bases. The CDR3 sequence is 16 residues long. The trim removed 0 bases at V and 6 bases at J, leaving 8 bases unmatched. Germline CDR1 SGHNT, CDR2 YYREEE (reference sequence). In DNA form, the CDR3 reads TGTGCCAGCAGCTTGGTTGGCGGGGGAGTTTCCGGGGAGCTGTTTTTT. This sequence encodes CASSLVGGGVSGELFF.

The chain employs TRBV4-1 and TRBJ1-6; 8 nucleotides line up with TRBD1. Trimming cost V 1 base and J 10 bases; bases outside gene matches: 6. The CDR3 covers 15 residues. The V gene's germline CDR1 is MGHRA and CDR2 YSYEKL. CDR3 DNA: TGCGCCAGCAGCCAAGGCGGACAGGGCCGATCACCCCTCCACTTT. This sequence encodes CASSQGGQGRSPLHF.

The V gene is TRBV19, the J gene TRBJ1-2, with TRBD1 matching over 9 bases. The junction had 8 bases not matched to a gene; V was cut back by 6 bases and J by 3 bases. CDR1 is LNHDA, CDR2 SQIVND, per germline (reference sequence). The CDR3 is 15 residues long. The CDR3 region is CASSSGTGRYYGYTF. CDR3 nucleotide sequence: TGTGCCAGTAGCTCCGGGACAGGGAGATACTATGGCTACACCTTC.

This chain links TRBV4-1 with TRBJ2-5; 8 nucleotides match TRBD2. This CDR3 has 17 amino acids. The V gene end was trimmed by 0 bases and the J gene end by 1 base; junction bases not matched to a gene: 7. Germline assignment: CDR1 MGHRA and CDR2 YSYEKL. The CDR3 DNA is TGCGCCAGCAGCCAAGATGGGCAGCTAGCGGGCCAAGAGACCCAGTACTTC. It encodes CASSQDGQLAGQETQYF.

This clone was found once. V is TRBV5-1 and J is TRBJ2-2; 7 bases match TRBD2. The V gene's germline CDR1 is SGHRS and CDR2 YFSETQ. CDR3 size: 15 residues. J lost 7 bases, V lost 1 base, and 7 bases had no gene match. The CDR3: CASSLLLAMGGELFF. CDR3 nucleotides: TGCGCCAGCAGCTTGTTACTAGCGATGGGCGGGGAGCTGTTTTTT.

The V gene is TRBV19, the J gene TRBJ2-7; no firm D call. The CDR3 extends over 13 amino acids. Trimming took off 2 bases at V and 1 base at J, with 6 bases between the two ends. Germline CDR1 reads LNHDA; CDR2 reads SQIVND (reference sequence). The CDR3 loop reads CASSISQSYEQYF. The CDR3 DNA reads TGTGCCAGTAGTATAAGCCAATCCTACGAGCAGTACTTC.

DNA for the CDR3: TGTGCCAGCAGCTTAGCCGGGACACCCTACAATGAGCAGTTCTTC. This translates into CASSLAGTPYNEQFF. The V call is TRBV7-2, the J call TRBJ2-1, with D possibly TRBD1 on 6 matching bases. CDR1 is SGHTA, CDR2 FQGNSA, per germline. This CDR3 spans 15 amino acids. The V end was cut by 0 bases, the J end by 2 bases, with 8 bases between.

The chain recombines TRBV7-2 with TRBJ2-7; 9 bases agree with TRBD2. In germline, CDR1 is SGHTA, CDR2 FQGNSA. The CDR3 has 15 amino acids. J lost 2 bases, V lost 1 base, and 3 bases had no gene match. The CDR3 DNA reads as TGTGCCAGCAGCTTAGGGGTAGCGGGGGCCTACGAGCAGTACTTC. It encodes CASSLGVAGAYEQYF.

The chain uses TRBV19 and TRBJ1-5, with 7 nucleotides matching TRBD1. Looked up from germline, CDR1 is LNHDA and CDR2 is SQIVND (reference sequence). V gave up 5 bases and J gave up 2 bases; unmatched junction bases: 12. This CDR3 comprises 17 residues. The CDR3 loop is CASSSGNRGEGNQPQHF. The CDR3 DNA is TGTGCCAGTAGTTCTGGGAACAGGGGAGAGGGCAATCAGCCCCAGCATTTT.

V and J are TRBV2 and TRBJ2-7; TRBD2 is a possible D gene (6 bases). The germline V and J ends were trimmed by 5 bases and 3 bases, with 14 bases remaining between them. The CDR3 has 14 residues. CDR1 is SNHLY, CDR2 FYNNEI, per germline. CDR3 region: CASSSRGGVYEQYF. Here the CDR3 DNA reads TGTGCCAGCAGTTCACGTGGAGGGGTCTACGAGCAGTACTTC.

The rearrangement uses TRBV19 and TRBJ1-6, with 7 bases lining up with TRBD1. J was trimmed by 4 bases and V by 1 base; bases with no gene match: 4. Looked up from germline, CDR1 is LNHDA and CDR2 is SQIVND (reference sequence). The CDR3 runs to 16 residues. The CDR3 is CASSIGGGGYNSPLHF. In DNA form, the CDR3 reads TGTGCCAGTAGTATAGGAGGGGGCGGGTATAATTCACCCCTCCACTTT.

The DNA for the CDR3 is TGCGCCAGCAGCCAAACCCTAGCGTTGCCCTACGAGCAGTACTTC. It specifies CASSQTLALPYEQYF. The V call is TRBV4-1, the J call TRBJ2-7, with D perhaps TRBD2 (6 bases). This CDR3 has 15 amino acids. The germline CDR1 and CDR2 sequences are MGHRA and YSYEKL. V lost 2 bases, J lost 2 bases, and 13 bases lay in between.

To note about this clone: This sample also contains other DNA sequences that code for the same CDR3. The chain has TRBV27 and TRBJ1-6, with 7 bases that match TRBD1. The V and J ends lost 5 bases and 5 bases, in that order; junction bases with no gene match: 6. The CDR3 covers 15 residues. Germline CDR1 and CDR2: MNHEY and SMNVEV (reference sequence). The chain's CDR3 is CASSAAGTDNSPLHF. CDR3 nucleotide sequence: TGTGCCAGCAGTGCCGCCGGGACAGATAATTCACCCCTCCACTTT.

V usage is TRBV6-1 and J usage is TRBJ1-5; D unresolved. This CDR3 spans 15 amino acids. Trimming cost V 6 bases and J 4 bases, with 16 bases left between them. CDR1 MNHNS and CDR2 SASEGT come from the germline V gene. CDR3 sequence (DNA): TGTGCCAGCAGCGGAGCGGACCGGATAAATCAGCCCCAGCATTTT. Its translation is CASSGADRINQPQHF.

To note about this clone: Other DNA sequences in the same sample also yield this CDR3. The rearrangement joins TRBV13 to TRBJ2-7; D perhaps matches TRBD2 (6 bases). Trimming shortened V by 0 bases and J by 2 bases, and 8 bases separated the two germline ends. The CDR3 contains 14 residues. From germline, CDR1 is PRHDT and CDR2 FYEKMQ (reference sequence). The CDR3 DNA sequence: TGTGCCAGCAGCTTAGGCGGGAGCCCCTACGAGCAGTACTTC. Amino acid sequence: CASSLGGSPYEQYF.

This chain joins TRBV7-2 and TRBJ1-1; D unclear. The V gene lost 0 bases and the J gene lost 1 base, with 9 bases spanning the gap. The CDR3 spans 15 residues. Germline V gene data show CDR1 as SGHTA and CDR2 as FQGNSA. DNA of the CDR3: TGTGCCAGCAGCTTAGCGGCAACAGAGAACACTGAAGCTTTCTTT. Translation gives CASSLAATENTEAFF.

V usage is TRBV19 and J usage is TRBJ1-2; possible D gene TRBD1, 6 bases. V lost 5 bases and J lost 3, with 19 bases in between. Germline V CDR1 and CDR2: LNHDA, SQIVND (reference sequence). This CDR3 region has 16 residues. DNA for the CDR3: TGTGCCAGTAGTCCGGCCCAGCTACAGGGATACTATGGCTACACCTTC. Translated, it gives CASSPAQLQGYYGYTF.

The rearrangement uses TRBV30 and TRBJ1-2; 7 bases are shared with TRBD1. CDR1 and CDR2 from the germline V gene are GTSNPN and SVGIG (reference sequence). V lost 0 bases, J lost 5 bases, and 3 bases stayed unmatched. This CDR3 spans 13 amino acids. CDR3 DNA: TGTGCCTGGAGTGTGGGACAGCAATATGGCTACACCTTC. As protein: CAWSVGQQYGYTF. Combining the CDR3 with reference TRBV30 and TRBJ1-2 gives the whole variable domain SQTIHQWPATLVQPVGSPLSLECTVEGTSNPNLYWYRQAAGRGLQLLFYSVGIGQISSEVPQNLSASRPQDRQFILSSKKLLLSDSGFYLCAWSVGQQYGYTFGSGTRLTVV.

This chain uses TRBV7-2 with TRBJ2-2, with unresolved D. Germline V gene lookup returns CDR1 SGHTA and CDR2 FQGNSA. The CDR3 has 15 amino acids. Trimming shortened V by 1 base and J by 2 bases, and 8 bases separated the two germline ends. This CDR3 is CASSLVRLNTGELFF. The CDR3 DNA follows: TGTGCCAGCAGCTTAGTTAGACTCAACACCGGGGAGCTGTTTTTT.